This T cell receptor beta chain originates from a study of shared clonotypes between healthy human individuals. Study-level background: A donor's plate count was three for CD4 naive and three for CD4 memory; CD8 naive had two and CD8 memory one.

V lost 4 bases to trimming and J lost 2 bases; unmatched junction nucleotides: 6. The CDR3 is made up of 14 amino acids. CDR1 is SGDLS, CDR2 YYNGEE, per germline. Naive CD8 cells, CD45RO-negative and positively selected for CCR7, excluded terminally differentiated effector memory CD45RA+ cells. The run depth of the assay was deep. The sorted-subset replicate PCRs were given 200 ng DNA, which is tens of thousands of T cell genomes. TCRdb keeps only in-frame clones here, not all; method: immunoSEQ multiplex PCR. The sample includes some 2 million clones, approximately 94% of them seen just once. This clone was counted once.

Specimen: naive CD8+ T cells sorted from blood. The chain is built from TRBV9 and TRBJ2-7, with TRBD1 matching 7 bases. The receptor comes from a man aged 18 to 29 in good health. The CDR3 region has the DNA TGTGCCAGCAGCCTCCGGGACAGCACCTACGAGCAGTACTTC. This codes for CASSLRDSTYEQYF. Full variable domain (remainder filled in from reference TRBV9 and TRBJ2-7): DSGVTQTPKHLITATGQRVTLRCSPRSGDLSVYWYQQSLDQGLQFLIQYYNGEERAKGNILERFSAQQFPDLHSELNLSSLELGDSALYFCASSLRDSTYEQYFGPGTRLTVT.